A single sample gave rise to the 5 T cell receptor beta chains below, sequenced in a study of CD8 T cells in ankylosing spondylitis. TCRdb re-called the 5' RACE reads with MiXCR, one entry per CDR3 protein. This table has under 250,000 distinct CDR3 sequences, about 10% appearing once. Sequencing used blood, either unsorted or a sorted T cell fraction (not recorded which). All receptors derive from a male donor with ankylosing spondylitis or in good health (not recorded which).

This clonotype has a count of ten or more. The chain combines TRBV30 with TRBJ1-4; 9 bases align to TRBD1. Germline CDR1 reads GTSNPN; CDR2 reads SVGIG (reference sequence). J was trimmed by 7 bases and V by 4 bases; bases with no gene match: 4. CDR3 size: 13 residues. In nucleotides, the CDR3 is TGTGCCTGGAAGGGACAGGGAAGTGAAAAACTGTTTTTT. Its translation is CAWKGQGSEKLFF.

Comment on this clonotype: This may come from a read error, since a much larger clone is one base off. The chain carries TRBV21-1 and TRBJ1-5; TRBD1 reflects the table's D call only, with no check against the DNA. TRBV21-1 is an annotated pseudogene. The CDR3 spans 13 residues. As DNA, the CDR3 is TGTGCCAGCCTTCAGGGGATCAATCAGCTCCAGCATTTT. Translation gives CASLQGINQLQHF.

This clonotype was seen many times. This sequence joins TRBV9 and TRBJ1-1, with D unresolved. Germline V gene sequence: CDR1 SGDLS, CDR2 YYNGEE. Trimming shortened V by 3 bases and J by 4 bases, and 4 bases separated the two germline ends. CDR3 length: 11 residues. The CDR3, as DNA: TGTGCCAGCAGCGCCGGCACTGAAGCTTTCTTT. It is translated as CASSAGTEAFF. The whole variable domain, remainder taken from reference TRBV9 and TRBJ1-1, is DSGVTQTPKHLITATGQRVTLRCSPRSGDLSVYWYQQSLDQGLQFLIQYYNGEERAKGNILERFSAQQFPDLHSELNLSSLELGDSALYFCASSAGTEAFFGQGTRLTVV.

This clonotype has a count of ten or more. The chain uses TRBV19 and TRBJ2-5; D ambiguous. This CDR3 spans 14 amino acids. Per the germline V gene, CDR1 is LNHDA and CDR2 is SQIVND (reference sequence). Trimming cost V 3 bases and J 4 bases, with 12 bases left between them. The CDR3 DNA follows: TGTGCCAGTAGTATTACCCCCTCGGGAGAGACCCAGTACTTC. This translates into CASSITPSGETQYF.

This clonotype was recorded many times. The chain recombines TRBV10-3 with TRBJ2-7; 9 bases line up with TRBD1. Unmatched junction bases numbered 10, after V lost 10 bases and J lost 3 bases. CDR1 ENHRY and CDR2 SYGVKD come from the germline V gene. The CDR3 contains 14 residues. CDR3 residues: CATNPGTGHYEQYF. The CDR3 nucleotides are TGTGCCACAAATCCTGGGACAGGGCACTACGAGCAGTACTTC.